These T cell receptor beta chains were read from a single sample in a study of T-cell reconstitution after alpha-beta-depleted transplantation in children. TCRdb reprocessed the PCR reads with MiXCR, giving one entry per CDR3 protein. The sample gives about 210,000 distinct CDR3 sequences, approximately 17% of which show up once; about 45% is in the top ten. The input for sequencing was PBMCs, mostly from graft donor cells, taken 360 days after TCRalphabeta/CD19-depleted stem cell transplant. Receptors originate from a male patient aged 2-10 years who had a stem cell transplant for acute lymphoblastic leukemia, so the T cells may come from the graft donor. The conserved cysteine and the conserved F or W are not part of the CDR3 here. Fields, in order: J gene, V gene, CDR3 protein.

>TRBJ2-5|TRBV7-9
ASSVGSHWGETQY
>TRBJ1-5|TRBV5-5
ASSLGYTQGAQH
>TRBJ1-6|TRBV11-2
ASSSNSPLH
>TRBJ2-3|TRBV28
ASSFPRRLAGVTDTQY
>TRBJ2-1|TRBV12-3/TRBV12-4
ASTHRDQFYEQF
>TRBJ1-6|TRBV20-1
SARVGQGDLH
>TRBJ2-2|TRBV24-1
ATLQGQATGELF
>TRBJ2-2|TRBV6-2/TRBV6-3
ASSRRTLGATGELF
>TRBJ2-2|TRBV29-1
SVAEPGLAGGMNTGELF
>TRBJ2-4|TRBV7-9
ASSLSGGDIQY
>TRBJ2-3|TRBV12-3/TRBV12-4
ASSPNRGQGYTQY
>TRBJ2-7|TRBV20-1
SARGDRATYEQY
>TRBJ2-6|TRBV29-1
SVTGETRRGANVLT
>TRBJ2-3|TRBV12-3/TRBV12-4
ASSLRSRGPTEY
>TRBJ1-1|TRBV24-1
ATSDPGGTEAF
>TRBJ2-1|TRBV29-1
SVSGSSYNEQF
>TRBJ2-3|TRBV7-2
ASSSDRGRDTQY
>TRBJ1-1|TRBV4-2
ASSLEGRGTEAF
>TRBJ1-6|TRBV20-1
SAREKTGINSPLH
>TRBJ2-1|TRBV7-9
ASRGSGGRTEQF
>TRBJ2-6|TRBV6-2/TRBV6-3
ASSYKGSGANVLT
>TRBJ2-7|TRBV4-3
ASSQGRGGTEQY
>TRBJ2-1|TRBV10-1
ASSGIRDEQF
>TRBJ2-1|TRBV7-2
ASSTTSREQF
>TRBJ1-2|TRBV7-8
ASSGGPSGGQGRGYGYT
>TRBJ1-1|TRBV10-3
AISESIGGVNTEAF
>TRBJ1-1|TRBV6-2/TRBV6-3
ASSYRVPTEAF
>TRBJ2-7|TRBV5-1
ASSLRQGHLLTYEQY
>TRBJ2-3|TRBV10-3
AIRPGATDTQY
>TRBJ1-1|TRBV18
ASSPKEGAGNTEAF
>TRBJ1-6|TRBV28
ASSRRNPGTGDSPLH
>TRBJ1-2|TRBV7-3
ASSLVRTANYGYT
>TRBJ2-2|TRBV25-1
ASSSTGTVITGELF
>TRBJ1-1|TRBV12-3/TRBV12-4
ASSDWRFLPTF
>TRBJ2-7|TRBV9
ASSAGGRNGEQY
>TRBJ1-6|TRBV9
ASSPSTGNGNSPLH
>TRBJ2-7|TRBV5-1
ASSLGLNYEQY
>TRBJ1-2|TRBV12-3/TRBV12-4
ASSLGGLPNYGYT
>TRBJ2-3|TRBV20-1
SARDLWGSGDADTQY
>TRBJ1-5|TRBV12-3/TRBV12-4
ASNPEGQGRYSNQPQH